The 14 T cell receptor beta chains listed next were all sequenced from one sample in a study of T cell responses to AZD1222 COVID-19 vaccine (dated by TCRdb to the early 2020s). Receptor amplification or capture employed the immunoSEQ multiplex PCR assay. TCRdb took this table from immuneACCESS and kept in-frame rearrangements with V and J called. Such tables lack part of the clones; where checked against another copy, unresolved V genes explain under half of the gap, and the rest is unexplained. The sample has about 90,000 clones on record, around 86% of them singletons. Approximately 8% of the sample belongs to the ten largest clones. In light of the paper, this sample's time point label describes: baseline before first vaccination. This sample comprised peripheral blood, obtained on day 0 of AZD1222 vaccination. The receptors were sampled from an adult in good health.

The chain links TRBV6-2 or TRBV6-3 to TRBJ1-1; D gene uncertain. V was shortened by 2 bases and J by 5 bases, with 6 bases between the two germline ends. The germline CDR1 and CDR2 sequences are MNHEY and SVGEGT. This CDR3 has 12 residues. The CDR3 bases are TGTGCCAGCAGTTACCTACGTACTGAAGCTTTCTTT. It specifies CASSYLRTEAFF.

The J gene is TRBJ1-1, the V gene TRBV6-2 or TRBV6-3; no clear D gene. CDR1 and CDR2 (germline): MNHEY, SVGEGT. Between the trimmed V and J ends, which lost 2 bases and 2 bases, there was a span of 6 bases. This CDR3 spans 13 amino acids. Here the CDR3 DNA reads TGTGCCAGCAGTTACCGGGTCAACACTGAAGCTTTCTTT. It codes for CASSYRVNTEAFF.

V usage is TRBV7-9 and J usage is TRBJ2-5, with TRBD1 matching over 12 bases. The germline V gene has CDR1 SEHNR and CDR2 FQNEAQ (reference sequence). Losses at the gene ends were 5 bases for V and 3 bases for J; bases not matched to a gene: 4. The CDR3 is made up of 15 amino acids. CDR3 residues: CASSPGTGGKETQYF. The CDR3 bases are TGTGCCAGCAGCCCAGGGACAGGGGGCAAAGAGACCCAGTACTTC.

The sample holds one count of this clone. The CDR3, as DNA: TGTGCCAGCAGCCAAGAAGGGGCCCACACCTTC. It translates to CASSQEGAHTF. This chain uses TRBV3-1 (or the pseudogene TRBV3-2) with TRBJ1-2; perhaps TRBD1 as D (5 bases). CDR3 length equals 11 residues. CDR1 and CDR2 from the germline V gene are LGHDT and YNNKEL (reference sequence). V shed 0 bases and J shed 12 bases, with 8 bases lying between them.

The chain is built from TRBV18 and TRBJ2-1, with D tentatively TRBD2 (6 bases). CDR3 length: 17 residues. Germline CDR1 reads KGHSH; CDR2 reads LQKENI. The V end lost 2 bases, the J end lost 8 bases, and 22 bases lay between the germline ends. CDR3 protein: CASSPEYGGSVIYEQFF. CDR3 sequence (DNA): TGTGCCAGCTCACCAGAGTACGGGGGAAGCGTCATCTATGAGCAGTTCTTC.

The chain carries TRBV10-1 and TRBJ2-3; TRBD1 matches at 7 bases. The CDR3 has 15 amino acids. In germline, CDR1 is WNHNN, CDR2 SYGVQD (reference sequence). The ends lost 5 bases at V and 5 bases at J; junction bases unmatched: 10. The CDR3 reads CASSRDRRTRDTQYF. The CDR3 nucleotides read TGCGCCAGCAGTAGGGACAGACGGACTCGAGATACGCAGTATTTT.

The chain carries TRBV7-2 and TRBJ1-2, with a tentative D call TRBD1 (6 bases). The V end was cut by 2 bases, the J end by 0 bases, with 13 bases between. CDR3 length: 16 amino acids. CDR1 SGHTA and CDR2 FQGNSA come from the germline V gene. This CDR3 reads CASSLFGGSANYGYTF. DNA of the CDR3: TGTGCCAGCAGCTTATTTGGGGGCTCAGCTAACTATGGCTACACCTTC.

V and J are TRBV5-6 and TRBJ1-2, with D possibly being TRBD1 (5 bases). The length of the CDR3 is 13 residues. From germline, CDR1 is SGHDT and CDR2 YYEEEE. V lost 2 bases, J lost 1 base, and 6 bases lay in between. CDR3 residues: CASSFGGNYGYTF. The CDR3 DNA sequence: TGTGCCAGCAGCTTTGGGGGTAACTATGGCTACACCTTC.

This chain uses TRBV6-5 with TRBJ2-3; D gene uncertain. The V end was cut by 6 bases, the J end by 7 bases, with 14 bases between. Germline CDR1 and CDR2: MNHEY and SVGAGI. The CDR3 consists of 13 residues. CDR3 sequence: CASRSNRVHTQYF. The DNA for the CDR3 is TGTGCCAGCAGATCCAATAGGGTGCATACGCAGTATTTT.

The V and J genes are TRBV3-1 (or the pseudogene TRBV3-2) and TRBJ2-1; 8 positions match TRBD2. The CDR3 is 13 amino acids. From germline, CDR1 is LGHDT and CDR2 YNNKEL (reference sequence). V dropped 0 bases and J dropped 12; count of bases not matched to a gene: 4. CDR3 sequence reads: CASSQDWTSWQFF. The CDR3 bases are TGTGCCAGCAGCCAAGATTGGACTAGCTGGCAGTTCTTC.

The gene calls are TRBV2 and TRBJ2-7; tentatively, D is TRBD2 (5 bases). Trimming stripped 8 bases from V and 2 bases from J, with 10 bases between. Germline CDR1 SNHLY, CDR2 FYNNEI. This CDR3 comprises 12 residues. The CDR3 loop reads CASELGPYEQYF. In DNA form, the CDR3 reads TGTGCCAGCGAACTAGGGCCCTACGAGCAGTACTTC.

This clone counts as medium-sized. In DNA form, the CDR3 reads TGTGCCAGCAGCTCCAACAGGGGGAGCTCCTATAATTCACCCCTCCACTTT. It translates to CASSSNRGSSYNSPLHF. The chain joins TRBV13 to TRBJ1-6; 8 bases are shared with TRBD1. CDR3 size: 17 residues. V lost 4 bases and J lost 0; bases outside the gene matches: 5. From germline, CDR1 is PRHDT and CDR2 FYEKMQ (reference sequence).

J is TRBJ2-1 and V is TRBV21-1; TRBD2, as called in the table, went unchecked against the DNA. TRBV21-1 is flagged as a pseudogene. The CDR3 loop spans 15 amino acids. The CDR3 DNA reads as TGTGCCAGCAGGCCCCCCAGCGAGGAGTACAATGAGCAGTTCTTC. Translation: CASRPPSEEYNEQFF.

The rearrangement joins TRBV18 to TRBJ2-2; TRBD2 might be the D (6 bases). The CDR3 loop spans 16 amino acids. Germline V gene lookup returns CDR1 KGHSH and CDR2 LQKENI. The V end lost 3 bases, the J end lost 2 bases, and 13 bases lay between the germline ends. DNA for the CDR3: TGTGCCAGCTCACCTCCGGGACTCTACAACACCGGGGAGCTGTTTTTT. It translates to CASSPPGLYNTGELFF. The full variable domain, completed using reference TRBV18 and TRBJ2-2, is NAGVMQNPRHLVRRRGQEARLRCSPMKGHSHVYWYRQLPEEGLKFMVYLQKENIIDESGMPKERFSAEFPKEGPSILRIQQVVRGDSAAYFCASSPPGLYNTGELFFGEGSRLTVL.